This T cell receptor beta chain was identified during a study of neoadjuvant nivolumab and ipilimumab in lung cancer. The CDR3 runs 13 residues. V dropped 3 bases and J dropped 5 bases, with 10 bases sitting between them. The V gene's germline CDR1 is SGHAT and CDR2 FQNNGV. Of note for this clone: Antigen unknown.

This table comes from immunoSEQ multiplex PCR, and its TCRdb copy is limited to in-frame clones, with some not included. Of fewer than 10,000 clones listed, about 85% are singletons. Overall study findings and caveats: TCR sequencing covered a small number of samples. Blood richness before therapy tracked richness in tumors resected after neoadjuvant therapy. TCR richness and clonality were higher in tumors than adjacent uninvolved lung. Only two of four nivolumab-treated tumors gained richness and clonality by surgery.

Sequencing was performed on adjacent normal lung tissue, taken after neoadjuvant nivolumab, alone or with ipilimumab, at or shortly before surgery. This chain connects TRBV11-2 to TRBJ2-5; D is undetermined. The sequence was obtained from an adult with non-small cell lung cancer. The CDR3 loop reads CASSFVSLETQYF. CDR3 in DNA: TGTGCCAGCAGCTTCGTGAGTTTGGAGACCCAGTACTTC. The variable domain in full, with the rest retrieved from reference TRBV11-2 and TRBJ2-5, is EAGVAQSPRYKIIEKRQSVAFWCNPISGHATLYWYQQILGQGPKLLIQFQNNGVVDDSQLPKDRFSAERLKGVDSTLKIQPAKLEDSAVYLCASSFVSLETQYFGPGTRLLVL.